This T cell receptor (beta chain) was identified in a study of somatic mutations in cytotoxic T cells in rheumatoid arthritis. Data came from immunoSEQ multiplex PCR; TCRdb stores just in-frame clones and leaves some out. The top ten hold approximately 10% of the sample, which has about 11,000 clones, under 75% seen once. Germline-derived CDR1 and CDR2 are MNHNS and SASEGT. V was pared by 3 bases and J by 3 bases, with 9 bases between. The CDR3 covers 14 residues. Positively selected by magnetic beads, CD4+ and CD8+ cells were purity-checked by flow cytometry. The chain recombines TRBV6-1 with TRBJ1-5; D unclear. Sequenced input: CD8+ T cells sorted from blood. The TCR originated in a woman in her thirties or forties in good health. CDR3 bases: TGTGCCAGCAGTGATTATCCCATCAATCAGCCCCAGCATTTT. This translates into CASSDYPINQPQHF.